This T cell receptor beta chain is from a study of radiotherapy plus CTLA-4 blockade in lung cancer. Across the whole study: Among enrolled patients, roughly 18% responded and roughly 31% achieved disease control. General study results and limits: Once radiotherapy plus ipilimumab had been given, TCR clones derived from tumor expanded in blood. The best prediction of response reportedly came from early blood T cell clone dynamics, with interferon-beta.

Here immunoSEQ multiplex PCR was the method, and the copy in TCRdb shows in-frame clones only, minus some. The data show around 70,000 clones, more than 75% seen once. Chemo-refractory metastatic non-small-cell lung cancer patients underwent focal radiation alongside CTLA-4 blockade with ipilimumab. Germline CDR1 LGHNA, CDR2 YNFKEQ. V was clipped by 5 bases and J by 7 bases, with 17 bases between them. The CDR3 has 15 residues. Regarding this clone: The antigen is undetermined.

The chain uses TRBV4-2 and TRBJ1-4; TRBD1 might be the D (6 bases). The specimen was peripheral blood, collected from a patient treated with radiotherapy plus ipilimumab. This receptor was obtained from a human donor with non-small cell lung cancer that progressed on radiotherapy plus ipilimumab. Written as DNA, the CDR3 is TGTGCCAGCAGCAGCCGGCAGGGGCCTACTGAAAAACTGTTTTTT. Its translation: CASSSRQGPTEKLFF.